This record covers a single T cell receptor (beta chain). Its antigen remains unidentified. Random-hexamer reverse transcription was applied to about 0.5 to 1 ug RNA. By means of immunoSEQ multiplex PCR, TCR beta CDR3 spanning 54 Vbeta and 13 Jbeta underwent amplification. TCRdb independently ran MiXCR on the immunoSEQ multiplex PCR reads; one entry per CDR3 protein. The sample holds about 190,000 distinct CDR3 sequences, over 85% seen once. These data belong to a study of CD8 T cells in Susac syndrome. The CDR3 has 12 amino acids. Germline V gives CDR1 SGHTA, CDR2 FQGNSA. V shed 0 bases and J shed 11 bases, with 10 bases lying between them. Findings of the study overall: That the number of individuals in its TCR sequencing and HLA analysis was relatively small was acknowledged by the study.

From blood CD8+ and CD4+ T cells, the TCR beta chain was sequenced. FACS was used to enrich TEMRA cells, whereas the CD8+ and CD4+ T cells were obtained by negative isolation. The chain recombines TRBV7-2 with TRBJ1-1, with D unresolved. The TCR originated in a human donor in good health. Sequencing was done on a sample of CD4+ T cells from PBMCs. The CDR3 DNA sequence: TGTGCCAGCAGCTTAGCGTGGGTCGGGGCTTTCTTT. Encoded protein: CASSLAWVGAFF.